The 27 T cell receptor beta chains given below trace back to one sample, sequenced in a study of T and B cells in COVID-19 patients (dated by TCRdb to 2020 to 2022). Genomic DNA extracted from blood, in amounts of roughly 230-550 ng, served as the starting material for amplifying TRB repertoires. The instrument given in TCRdb is Illumina MiSeq. Multiplex PCR with BIOMED2 TRB-A/B primer pools was used to amplify TRB rearrangements. Through fastp at Q25 and MiXCR, TCRdb rebuilt clones from the public reads, retaining in-frame beta chains. Merged by CDR3 protein, the rows form single entries marked with the most common genes and DNA. In this sample the table shows 13,000 to 15,000 distinct CDR3 sequences, 28% of which occur a single time. Approximately 6.3% of the sample lies in the top ten. The sample consisted of blood. The origin of the receptors is a human donor who had recovered from COVID-19.

The chain has TRBV6-5 and TRBJ2-2; 10 bases line up with TRBD1. Germline trimming cut 8 bases from V and 5 bases from J; bases unmatched to any gene: 5. The CDR3 covers 14 residues. Germline V lookup: CDR1 MNHEY, CDR2 SVGAGI. CDR3: CASRGQGRTGELFF. The CDR3 DNA is TGTGCCAGCCGGGGACAGGGGCGAACCGGGGAGCTGTTTTTT.

The CDR3 bases are TGTGCCACCAGTGACAAAGGGACAGGAGCTGAAAAACTGTTTTTT. Amino acid sequence: CATSDKGTGAEKLFF. The chain employs TRBV24-1 and TRBJ1-4; 8 nucleotides agree with TRBD1. V was pared by 4 bases and J by 7 bases, with 7 bases of the junction left unmatched. Germline lookup yields CDR1 KGHDR and CDR2 SFDVKD. The CDR3 extends over 15 amino acids.

This clonotype was counted ten times or more. The rearrangement links TRBV6-1 to TRBJ2-1, with D perhaps being TRBD1 or TRBD2 (5 bases each). The CDR3 has 17 residues. The V gene lost 2 bases and the J gene lost 3 bases, with 17 bases spanning the gap. Germline assignment: CDR1 MNHNS and CDR2 SASEGT. The CDR3 protein is CASSEWVGTLSYNEQFF. The CDR3 DNA reads as TGTGCCAGCAGTGAATGGGTTGGGACGTTGAGCTACAATGAGCAGTTCTTC.

In this sample, this clonotype turned up a few times. The rearrangement joins TRBV27 to TRBJ1-4, with D tentatively TRBD1 (5 bases). Germline V gives CDR1 MNHEY, CDR2 SMNVEV (reference sequence). The CDR3 length is 14 residues. Trimming pared 6 bases from V and 7 bases from J, leaving 15 bases between. Here the CDR3 reads CASSPGLAVEKLFF. The CDR3 DNA sequence: TGTGCCAGCAGCCCAGGGTTGGCCGTTGAAAAACTGTTTTTT. The full variable domain, rest sourced from reference TRBV27 and TRBJ1-4, is EAQVTQNPRYLITVTGKKLTVTCSQNMNHEYMSWYRQDPGLGLRQIYYSMNVEVTDKGDVPEGYKVSRKEKRNFPLILESPSPNQTSLYFCASSPGLAVEKLFFGSGTQLSVL.

The gene calls are TRBV6-1 and TRBJ2-3; 13 nucleotides agree with TRBD2. CDR3 length: 15 residues. CDR1 and CDR2 from the germline V gene are MNHNS and SASEGT. Trimming cost V 6 bases and J 6 bases; bases outside gene matches: 6. The chain's CDR3 is CASRKGTSGIDTQYF. CDR3 in DNA: TGTGCCAGCAGGAAAGGGACTAGCGGGATTGATACGCAGTATTTT.

The CDR3 is CASSLRVANTEAFF. CDR3 nucleotide sequence: TGTGCCAGCAGTTTAAGGGTGGCGAACACTGAAGCTTTCTTT. The gene calls are TRBV12-3 or TRBV12-4 and TRBJ1-1; D is uncertain. This CDR3 spans 14 amino acids. Between the trimmed V and J ends, which lost 2 bases and 1 base, there was a span of 8 bases.

By sample share, this clonotype is medium-sized. The chain couples TRBV19 to TRBJ1-4, with TRBD1 identical over 8 bases. Trimming removed 7 bases from V and 4 bases from J; junction bases left unmatched: 8. CDR1 LNHDA and CDR2 SQIVND come from the germline V gene (reference sequence). The CDR3 contains 15 residues. The CDR3: CASNDRGPGNEKLFF. As DNA, the CDR3 is TGTGCCAGTAACGACAGGGGCCCGGGTAATGAAAAACTGTTTTTT.

This clonotype was seen repeatedly, ten times or more. The gene calls are TRBV6-5 and TRBJ1-2; D call uncertain. Per the germline V gene, CDR1 is MNHEY and CDR2 is SVGAGI. CDR3 length equals 14 residues. Trimming took 7 bases from V and 8 from J, leaving 20 bases between them. The CDR3 loop reads CASTTRETLLGYTF. Written as DNA, the CDR3 is TGTGCCAGCACCACCCGGGAGACCCTATTAGGCTACACCTTC.

This clonotype was counted only a few times. V gene TRBV6-1 combines with J gene TRBJ1-6, with 7 bases identical to TRBD1. Trimming cost V 4 bases and J 6 bases; bases outside gene matches: 3. CDR3 length: 14 residues. Germline V gene lookup returns CDR1 MNHNS and CDR2 SASEGT. The CDR3 region is CASSVRDSNSPLHF. The DNA for the CDR3 is TGTGCCAGCAGTGTCCGGGACAGTAATTCACCCCTCCACTTT.

The gene calls are TRBV5-1 and TRBJ2-2, with D tentatively TRBD2 (6 bases). Trimming cost V 4 bases and J 3 bases, with 13 bases left between them. Germline-derived CDR1 and CDR2 are SGHRS and YFSETQ. The CDR3 is made up of 15 amino acids. The CDR3 bases are TGCGCCAGCAGCACCGCCCCGGGGGACACCGGGGAGCTGTTTTTT. It translates to CASSTAPGDTGELFF. Full variable domain (rest looked up from reference TRBV5-1 and TRBJ2-2): KAGVTQTPRYLIKTRGQQVTLSCSPISGHRSVSWYQQTPGQGLQFLFEYFSETQRNKGNFPGRFSGRQFSNSRSEMNVSTLELGDSALYLCASSTAPGDTGELFFGEGSRLTVL.

This sequence joins TRBV5-6 and TRBJ1-1, with D unclear. The V and J ends lost 0 bases and 1 base respectively, with 7 bases between them. Germline V gives CDR1 SGHDT, CDR2 YYEEEE. CDR3 length: 14 residues. The chain's CDR3 is CASSLGQSNTEAFF. The CDR3 DNA is TGTGCCAGCAGCTTGGGGCAGTCGAACACTGAAGCTTTCTTT.

The V call is TRBV5-6, the J call TRBJ1-6; D gene unclear. CDR1 is SGHDT and CDR2 is YYEEEE in the germline V gene. V was trimmed by 5 bases and J by 5 bases, leaving 17 bases between them. CDR3 length: 16 residues. The CDR3 nucleotides are TGTGCCAGCAGGGGGAGCACAGCCAGGAATAATTCACCCCTCCACTTT. Residues: CASRGSTARNNSPLHF.

This clonotype was observed once. This sequence joins TRBV7-9 and TRBJ2-1; 12 bases match TRBD1. CDR1 and CDR2 from the germline V gene are SEHNR and FQNEAQ (reference sequence). There are 17 residues in the CDR3. Trimming removed 4 bases from V and 2 bases from J; junction bases left unmatched: 6. CDR3 sequence: CASSSSRDRGPYNEQFF. In DNA form, the CDR3 reads TGTGCCAGCAGCTCATCCCGGGACAGGGGGCCCTACAATGAGCAGTTCTTC.

Only a few counts were recorded for this clonotype. The rearrangement uses TRBV20-1 and TRBJ2-1, with TRBD1 matching 11 bases. This CDR3 comprises 13 residues. V shed 8 bases and J 6 bases; nucleotides not matched to a gene: 6. Germline CDR1 is DFQATT and CDR2 is SNEGSKA (reference sequence). The CDR3, as DNA: TGCAGTCCAGGACAGGGGGCGGGCAATGAGCAGTTCTTC. This sequence encodes CSPGQGAGNEQFF.

This sequence joins TRBV12-3 or TRBV12-4 and TRBJ2-7; 9 bases align to TRBD2. The CDR3 is 15 residues long. Trimming removed 1 base from V and 2 bases from J; junction bases left unmatched: 3. CDR3 protein: CASSLVLAGAYEQYF. In DNA, the CDR3 is TGTGCCAGCAGTTTAGTTTTAGCGGGGGCCTACGAGCAGTACTTC.

Sample share makes this clonotype medium-sized (0.01 to 0.1%). The rearrangement joins TRBV12-3 or TRBV12-4 to TRBJ2-1; tentative D call: TRBD2 (6 bases). The CDR3 spans 12 residues. The germline V and J ends were trimmed by 7 bases and 9 bases, with 13 bases remaining between them. In DNA form, the CDR3 reads TGTGCCAGCACTCATGGGGGGAGTGAGCAGTTCTTC. This gives the protein CASTHGGSEQFF.

The rearrangement joins TRBV10-1 to TRBJ1-1; TRBD1 agrees at 10 bases. CDR1 is WNHNN and CDR2 is SYGVQD in the germline V gene (reference sequence). The CDR3 sequence is 14 residues long. The trim removed 4 bases at V and 5 bases at J, leaving 4 bases unmatched. The CDR3 nucleotides read TGCGCCAGCAGTGGGGGACAGGGGTTGACTGAAGCTTTCTTT. It is translated as CASSGGQGLTEAFF.

This clonotype was counted ten times or more. This chain links TRBV10-3 with TRBJ1-4; D is unresolved. Germline V gives CDR1 ENHRY, CDR2 SYGVKD. The CDR3 runs 16 residues. Trimming removed 0 bases from V and 8 bases from J, with 16 bases in between. CDR3 in DNA: TGTGCCATCAGTGAGTCGACGGGCGGAATGTGGGAAAAACTGTTTTTT. Translating gives CAISESTGGMWEKLFF.

The genes are TRBV28 and TRBJ1-6; D gene unclear. The CDR3 is 14 residues long. CDR1 and CDR2 from the germline V gene are MDHEN and SYDVKM. Deletions cut 8 bases from V and 0 bases from J, with 8 bases between. The CDR3 loop reads CASGGSSYNSPLHF. The CDR3 nucleotides are TGTGCCAGCGGAGGGAGCTCCTATAATTCACCCCTCCACTTT.

CDR3 DNA: TGTGCCAGCAGTGAAAGGGACAGCCTAACTCAGCCCCAGCATTTT. This codes for CASSERDSLTQPQHF. This chain joins TRBV2 and TRBJ1-5; 7 nucleotides match TRBD1. Germline trimming cut 2 bases from V and 6 bases from J; bases unmatched to any gene: 7. Germline V CDR1 and CDR2: SNHLY, FYNNEI. The CDR3 is 15 residues long.

This clonotype is labeled as medium-sized. The rearrangement uses TRBV19 and TRBJ1-5; TRBD1 matches at 10 bases. Germline V gives CDR1 LNHDA, CDR2 SQIVND (reference sequence). V was clipped by 3 bases and J by 6 bases; unmatched bases: 11. The CDR3 is 17 residues long. The CDR3 DNA follows: TGTGCCAGTAGTATGGGGTCGTTGGGGACAGGGGTTCAGCCCCAGCATTTT. It yields the protein CASSMGSLGTGVQPQHF.

The chain joins TRBV20-1 to TRBJ2-7; 7 bases line up with TRBD1. The CDR3 covers 11 residues. The V gene's germline CDR1 is DFQATT and CDR2 SNEGSKA (reference sequence). The J segment lost 4 bases and the V segment lost 5 bases, leaving 2 bases of the junction unmatched. In nucleotides, the CDR3 is TGCAGTGCTCACAGGGGTTACGAGCAGTACTTC. This translates into CSAHRGYEQYF.

V usage is TRBV20-1 and J usage is TRBJ1-2, with 9 bases that match TRBD1. The CDR3 contains 15 residues. The germline gives CDR1 DFQATT, CDR2 SNEGSKA (reference sequence). The ends lost 3 bases at V and 4 bases at J; junction bases unmatched: 9. In nucleotides, the CDR3 is TGCAGTGCTAGCTCCCGGGGACAGGGTGGCTATGGCTACACCTTC. It is translated as CSASSRGQGGYGYTF.

The V and J genes are TRBV5-1 and TRBJ1-4, with D perhaps matching TRBD1 (6 bases). Trimming shortened V by 3 bases and J by 0 bases, and 9 bases separated the two germline ends. The CDR3 extends over 15 amino acids. Germline lookup yields CDR1 SGHRS and CDR2 YFSETQ. CDR3 sequence: CASSSGTTTNEKLFF. DNA of the CDR3: TGCGCCAGCAGCTCCGGGACAACAACTAATGAAAAACTGTTTTTT.

This chain joins TRBV29-1 and TRBJ2-3; 7 bases are shared with TRBD2. J was trimmed by 3 bases and V by 4 bases; bases with no gene match: 1. Germline CDR1 SQVTM, CDR2 ANQGSEA. The CDR3 has 12 amino acids. The CDR3 region has the DNA TGCAGCGTTGTGGGGGGGACAGATACGCAGTATTTT. Translated: CSVVGGTDTQYF.

In its sample, this clonotype ranks as medium-sized. The chain recombines TRBV30 with TRBJ1-2; the match to TRBD1 covers 8 bases. The CDR3 runs to 13 residues. Unmatched junction bases numbered 2, after V lost 2 bases and J lost 3 bases. Germline V CDR1 and CDR2: GTSNPN, SVGIG (reference sequence). CDR3 loop: CAWSQGADYGYTF. DNA of the CDR3: TGTGCCTGGAGTCAGGGGGCTGACTATGGCTACACCTTC.

This clonotype came up a few times. V gene TRBV5-1 combines with J gene TRBJ2-7; D is perhaps TRBD1 or TRBD2 (6 bases each). This CDR3 contains 18 residues. Trimming shortened V by 0 bases and J by 3 bases, and 22 bases separated the two germline ends. The germline CDR1 and CDR2 sequences are SGHRS and YFSETQ. CDR3 loop: CASSLARGQGGNYYEQYF. CDR3 nucleotides: TGCGCCAGCAGCTTGGCCAGGGGTCAGGGAGGAAACTACTACGAGCAGTACTTC.